The T cell receptor (beta chain) under discussion was sequenced for a study of PD-L1 blockade in urothelial cancer. Turning to the study itself: When patients started atezolizumab in about 2014, it was given at 1,200 mg intravenously every 3 weeks. Analyses were performed on blood at 3 weeks after treatment start (the second dose) and at 6 weeks. Of prior chemotherapy regimens, patients had received between 0 and 3.

Germline CDR1 MNHEY, CDR2 SVGAGI. The V and J ends lost 8 bases and 2 bases respectively, with 13 bases between them. The CDR3 runs to 14 residues. Libraries were prepared by immunoSEQ multiplex PCR; TCRdb keeps only in-frame clonotypes and omits some of them. The sample lists about 50,000 clones; roughly 80% were seen once. Patients had urothelial carcinoma that was locally advanced or metastatic. The sequence derives from an older man with urothelial cancer. This sequence joins TRBV6-5 and TRBJ1-5; D perhaps matches TRBD1 (5 bases). Here the sequenced sample was PBMCs, taken around atezolizumab (anti-PD-L1) treatment. CDR3 residues: CASSSGGGNQPQHF. The CDR3 DNA follows: TGTGCCAGCTCCTCGGGGGGGGGCAATCAGCCCCAGCATTTT.